One and the same sample provided the 9 T cell receptor beta chains below, sequenced in a study of T-cell memory formation after mild COVID-19 listed by TCRdb under 2021. Library preparation used 5' RACE. TCRdb lists the instrument as Illumina NovaSeq 6000. TCRdb reanalyzed the raw reads on its own, using fastp at Q25 for trimming and MiXCR for clone calling, and kept in-frame beta chains. Rows are unified per CDR3 protein, each entry keeping the most common DNA and genes. The sample table shows some 330,000 distinct CDR3 sequences, and under 25% are seen once. Approximately 12% of the sample is in the top ten clones. The material sequenced was PBMCs or a T cell subset sorted from them (not recorded which). These receptors originate from an adult woman who had mild COVID-19 (a few samples of this study predate the infection). The sample titles of this study are shuffled in the database, so cell type and time point are left out; the donor was told from shared clones.

This clonotype has just a few counts. This chain joins TRBV30 and TRBJ1-5; D is unresolved. The CDR3 has 13 amino acids. Germline loops: CDR1 GTSNPN, CDR2 SVGIG (reference sequence). Trimming removed 2 bases from V and 1 base from J, with 6 bases in between. The CDR3 region is CAWSPTSNQPQHF. CDR3 bases: TGTGCCTGGAGTCCCACGAGCAATCAGCCCCAGCATTTT.

This clonotype was detected only a few times. This chain connects TRBV7-2 to TRBJ1-5; 9 nucleotides agree with TRBD1. Germline lookup yields CDR1 SGHTA and CDR2 FQGNSA. J was trimmed by 6 bases and V by 4 bases; bases with no gene match: 7. The CDR3 has 15 residues. For the CDR3, the DNA is TGTGCCAGCAGCTCCGCCGGGACAGGGCGTCAGCCCCAGCATTTT. Translating it yields CASSSAGTGRQPQHF.

This clonotype was seen more than once but under ten times. V usage is TRBV5-1 and J usage is TRBJ2-2; D is tentatively TRBD1 or TRBD2 (5 bases each). The CDR3 totals 15 residues. The V gene lost 0 bases and the J gene lost 5 bases, with 11 bases spanning the gap. Looked up from germline, CDR1 is SGHRS and CDR2 is YFSETQ. The CDR3 loop reads CASSLAGPGTGELFF. CDR3 bases: TGCGCCAGCAGCTTGGCGGGGCCGGGGACCGGGGAGCTGTTTTTT. The full variable domain, with the rest looked up from reference TRBV5-1 and TRBJ2-2, is KAGVTQTPRYLIKTRGQQVTLSCSPISGHRSVSWYQQTPGQGLQFLFEYFSETQRNKGNFPGRFSGRQFSNSRSEMNVSTLELGDSALYLCASSLAGPGTGELFFGEGSRLTVL.

This clonotype was counted only a few times. This chain links TRBV6-2 or TRBV6-3 with TRBJ1-1, with D possibly being TRBD1 (6 bases). V was clipped by 6 bases and J by 4 bases, with 15 bases between them. The germline V gene has CDR1 MNHEY and CDR2 SVGEGT. This CDR3 comprises 14 residues. Here the CDR3 DNA reads TGTGCCAGCAGGCGAAATACAGGGTCCACTGAAGCTTTCTTT. Translation: CASRRNTGSTEAFF.

CDR3 nucleotides: TGCACCAGCAGCCAAGATGGAAGGAGTACCGCTACGCAGCAGTACTTC. Its protein is CTSSQDGRSTATQQYF. V gene TRBV1 combines with J gene TRBJ2-7. TRBV1 represents a pseudogene. The CDR3 totals 16 residues.

The V gene is TRBV5-1, the J gene TRBJ1-3, with 7 bases fitting TRBD1. This CDR3 has 16 amino acids. V gave up 0 bases and J gave up 4 bases; unmatched junction bases: 7. Germline V gene data show CDR1 as SGHRS and CDR2 as YFSETQ. The CDR3 nucleotides read TGCGCCAGCAGCTTGGTGGGAACGACAGGGGGAAACACCATATATTTT. It codes for CASSLVGTTGGNTIYF.

This clonotype has only a few counts. V gene TRBV11-3 combines with J gene TRBJ2-1; perhaps TRBD2 as D (5 bases). The CDR3 sequence is 16 residues long. The V end was cut by 6 bases, the J end by 2 bases, with 17 bases between. Germline CDR1 reads SGHNT; CDR2 reads YENEEA. The CDR3 DNA follows: TGTGCCAGCAGTCACACGCAGAGGAGGCCCTACAATGAGCAGTTCTTC. Amino acids: CASSHTQRRPYNEQFF.

The J gene is TRBJ2-1, the V gene TRBV5-1; 13 bases map to TRBD2. The trim removed 4 bases at V and 7 bases at J, leaving 20 bases unmatched. CDR1 SGHRS and CDR2 YFSETQ come from the germline V gene. This CDR3 is built from 20 residues. The CDR3 spells CASSPGDRGTSGDLGNEQFF. In nucleotides, the CDR3 is TGCGCCAGCAGCCCCGGGGACAGGGGGACTAGCGGGGACCTCGGGAATGAGCAGTTCTTC.

This clonotype was seen many times. The rearrangement uses TRBV12-3 or TRBV12-4 and TRBJ2-1; 11 bases line up with TRBD1. This CDR3 is 15 amino acids long. The V and J ends lost 5 bases and 9 bases, in that order; junction bases with no gene match: 9. The CDR3 is CASSVPGQGVGEQFF. The CDR3 DNA follows: TGTGCCAGCAGTGTTCCGGGACAGGGGGTTGGTGAGCAGTTCTTC.